These 20 T cell receptor beta chains came from one sample sequenced in a study of shared clonotypes between healthy human individuals. Generated by immunoSEQ multiplex PCR, the TCRdb table keeps only in-frame clones and is missing some. This sample has 1.4 million to 1.5 million clones, with around 97% found just once. Sequencing was carried out using naive CD4+ T cells sorted from blood. The subset is: CD45RA+ positively selected. These receptors were obtained from a man aged 25-45 years in good health.

This chain links TRBV28 with TRBJ2-5, with 7 nucleotides matching TRBD2. The CDR3 has 15 amino acids. V dropped 1 base and J dropped 7; count of bases not matched to a gene: 9. The V gene's germline CDR1 is MDHEN and CDR2 SYDVKM. CDR3 nucleotides: TGTGCCAGCAGTTTATTTCCAGCGGGGAGGGGGACCCAGTACTTC. It codes for CASSLFPAGRGTQYF.

Details on this clone: Distinct nucleotide sequences in the sample also encode this CDR3. This rearrangement joins TRBV6-1 to TRBJ2-7; D unclear. CDR1 is MNHNS and CDR2 is SASEGT in the germline V gene. The CDR3 is 12 residues long. Deletions cut 1 base from V and 3 bases from J, with 4 bases between. The CDR3 nucleotides read TGTGCCAGCAGTGAAGTGGGCTACGAGCAGTACTTC. Translating gives CASSEVGYEQYF.

The gene calls are TRBV10-2 and TRBJ2-1; no clear D. V was pared by 1 base and J by 6 bases, with 16 bases between. This CDR3 has 16 residues. Per the germline V gene, CDR1 is WSHSY and CDR2 is SAAADI. DNA of the CDR3: TGCGCCAGCAGTGAGTTAATAAGCGTTGTTAGCAATGAGCAGTTCTTC. Protein: CASSELISVVSNEQFF.

The chain employs TRBV19 and TRBJ2-7; D is unclear. Trimming removed 6 bases at V and 0 bases at J, with 9 bases between. Germline values: CDR1 LNHDA, CDR2 SQIVND (reference sequence). There are 13 residues in the CDR3. In DNA form, the CDR3 reads TGTGCCAGTAGCGAATTAGGCTCCTACGAGCAGTACTTC. Translated: CASSELGSYEQYF.

With regard to this clone: Different DNA sequences within this sample yield the same CDR3. The chain joins TRBV28 to TRBJ2-7; 10 nucleotides agree with TRBD2. Germline V lookup: CDR1 MDHEN, CDR2 SYDVKM. The CDR3 has 15 amino acids. V lost 5 bases, J lost 1 base, and 5 bases stayed unmatched. The CDR3 loop is CASSPPGLASYEQYF. The DNA for the CDR3 is TGTGCCAGCAGTCCACCGGGACTAGCGTCCTACGAGCAGTACTTC.

The gene calls are TRBV29-1 and TRBJ2-1; 12 positions agree with TRBD2. With V trimmed by 6 bases and J by 9 bases, 6 bases remained unmatched. The CDR3 runs to 13 residues. Germline lookup yields CDR1 SQVTM and CDR2 ANQGSEA. The CDR3 reads CSVKGLAGIEQFF. As DNA, the CDR3 is TGCAGCGTAAAAGGACTAGCGGGAATTGAGCAGTTCTTC.

V is TRBV2 and J is TRBJ1-5; no clear D gene. The CDR3 is made up of 14 amino acids. The V and J ends lost 1 base and 4 bases respectively, with 8 bases between them. Per germline, CDR1 SNHLY and CDR2 FYNNEI. The CDR3 here is CASSEVSRNQPQHF. In nucleotides, the CDR3 is TGTGCCAGCAGTGAAGTCTCACGAAATCAGCCCCAGCATTTT.

The chain employs TRBV6-6 and TRBJ1-1, with D maybe TRBD1 (5 bases). Trimming removed 5 bases from V and 1 base from J, with 11 bases in between. This CDR3 has 14 residues. Germline values: CDR1 MNHNY, CDR2 SVGAGI (reference sequence). DNA for the CDR3: TGTGCCAGCAGTGCGGACACCTCGAACACTGAAGCTTTCTTT. Its translation: CASSADTSNTEAFF.

The chain combines TRBV4-3 with TRBJ2-5; 8 bases line up with TRBD1. There are 15 residues in the CDR3. Germline CDR1 and CDR2: LGHNA and YSLEER. After removal of 4 bases from V and 4 bases from J, the junction contained 8 bases not matched to a gene. The CDR3 sequence: CASSRSGQGGETQYF. The CDR3, as DNA: TGCGCCAGCAGCCGGTCAGGACAGGGCGGAGAGACCCAGTACTTC.

The chain uses TRBV5-6 and TRBJ1-1; 10 bases fit TRBD1. The V gene's germline CDR1 is SGHDT and CDR2 YYEEEE. V lost 4 bases and J lost 5; bases outside the gene matches: 5. The length of the CDR3 is 14 residues. The CDR3 DNA is TGTGCCAGCAGCATAGGACAGGGGGTAACTGAAGCTTTCTTT. It encodes CASSIGQGVTEAFF.

The rearrangement links TRBV6-4 to TRBJ2-3; D possibly corresponds to TRBD2 (5 bases). Germline V gene lookup returns CDR1 MRHNA and CDR2 SNTAGT. There are 15 residues in the CDR3. The V end was cut by 2 bases, the J end by 1 base, with 10 bases between. CDR3: CASSDDYTGTDTQYF. The DNA of the CDR3 is TGTGCCAGCAGTGACGACTATACAGGCACAGATACGCAGTATTTT.

The gene calls are TRBV11-3 and TRBJ2-7; possibly TRBD2 for D (6 bases). The germline V gene has CDR1 SGHNT and CDR2 YENEEA. CDR3 length: 14 residues. Trimming pared 4 bases from V and 3 bases from J, leaving 13 bases between. The CDR3 loop reads CASSSSHGGYEQYF. CDR3 in DNA: TGTGCCAGCAGCTCTAGTCACGGGGGCTACGAGCAGTACTTC.

CDR3 amino acids: CASRRSGNTEAFF. The CDR3 DNA is TGTGCCAGCAGAAGGTCGGGGAACACTGAAGCTTTCTTT. This rearrangement joins TRBV9 to TRBJ1-1; D is ambiguous. The CDR3 loop spans 13 amino acids. Germline V gene data show CDR1 as SGDLS and CDR2 as YYNGEE. The V and J ends lost 5 bases and 1 base respectively, with 9 bases between them. Looking up the rest from reference TRBV9 and TRBJ1-1 gives the full variable domain: DSGVTQTPKHLITATGQRVTLRCSPRSGDLSVYWYQQSLDQGLQFLIQYYNGEERAKGNILERFSAQQFPDLHSELNLSSLELGDSALYFCASRRSGNTEAFFGQGTRLTVV.

This clone was detected a few times. The V and J genes are TRBV7-9 and TRBJ1-2, with a possible D match to TRBD1 (5 bases). The V gene lost 2 bases and the J gene lost 0 bases, with 7 bases spanning the gap. CDR3 length: 14 amino acids. Germline assignment: CDR1 SEHNR and CDR2 FQNEAQ (reference sequence). The CDR3 is CASSLRQTNYGYTF. The CDR3 DNA follows: TGTGCCAGCAGCTTACGACAGACTAACTATGGCTACACCTTC.

The V and J genes are TRBV4-1 and TRBJ2-7; TRBD2 matches 8 bases. This CDR3 region has 19 residues. The germline CDR1 and CDR2 sequences are MGHRA and YSYEKL. The trim removed 0 bases at V and 3 bases at J, leaving 16 bases unmatched. The CDR3 DNA follows: TGCGCCAGCAGCCAAGATGCGGCTAGCGGGTTTATAAGGAACTACGAGCAGTACTTC. Translation: CASSQDAASGFIRNYEQYF.

The genes are TRBV2 and TRBJ1-4; D is ambiguous. CDR1 and CDR2 (germline): SNHLY, FYNNEI. Trimming pared 7 bases from V and 7 bases from J, leaving 19 bases between. The length of the CDR3 is 15 residues. For the CDR3, the DNA is TGTGCCAGCAATACCGGGTCTTCAAGCTCTGAAAAACTGTTTTTT. It yields the protein CASNTGSSSSEKLFF.

This rearrangement joins TRBV5-4 to TRBJ2-1; 8 positions match TRBD2. The CDR3 is 18 residues long. The trim removed 3 bases at V and 9 bases at J, leaving 20 bases unmatched. CDR1 SGHNT and CDR2 YYREEE come from the germline V gene (reference sequence). Here the CDR3 reads CASSSDSGRGVLRGEQFF. For the CDR3, the DNA is TGTGCCAGCAGCTCCGACTCGGGGCGGGGGGTTTTGAGGGGTGAGCAGTTCTTC.

Here the CDR3 DNA reads TGTGCCAGCTCACTAAACTCCAGGGTTCCCCAGCCCCAGCATTTT. This sequence encodes CASSLNSRVPQPQHF. The rearrangement joins TRBV18 to TRBJ1-5; D perhaps matches TRBD1 (5 bases). The germline V and J ends were trimmed by 4 bases and 7 bases, with 17 bases remaining between them. The CDR3 runs 15 residues. Germline-derived CDR1 and CDR2 are KGHSH and LQKENI.

J is TRBJ2-7 and V is TRBV6-1; the D is unclear. V shed 4 bases and J shed 3 bases, with 7 bases lying between them. The germline CDR1 and CDR2 sequences are MNHNS and SASEGT. The CDR3 runs 12 residues. The CDR3 bases are TGTGCCAGCAGTGTGCTATACTACGAGCAGTACTTC. It specifies CASSVLYYEQYF.

The chain recombines TRBV5-1 with TRBJ2-5, with unresolved D. The CDR3 covers 12 residues. CDR1 is SGHRS, CDR2 YFSETQ, per germline. V lost 4 bases and J lost 5, with 9 bases in between. CDR3 DNA: TGCGCCAGCAGCCCGCCTACGGAGACCCAGTACTTC. The encoded protein is CASSPPTETQYF. Combining the CDR3 with reference TRBV5-1 and TRBJ2-5 gives the whole variable domain KAGVTQTPRYLIKTRGQQVTLSCSPISGHRSVSWYQQTPGQGLQFLFEYFSETQRNKGNFPGRFSGRQFSNSRSEMNVSTLELGDSALYLCASSPPTETQYFGPGTRLLVL.